The clone carrying this TCR beta chain was counted at least ten times. This sample is part of a study of spatial heterogeneity in lung cancer. TCRdb independently ran MiXCR on the 5' RACE reads; one entry per CDR3 protein. The table includes about 120,000 distinct CDR3 sequences, 12% detected once. Germline CDR1 LNHNV, CDR2 YYDKDF (reference sequence). V was pared by 3 bases and J by 1 base, with 9 bases between. CDR3 length equals 14 residues. Sample time point: blood at routine non-recurrence follow-up after resection. No cell sorting; template was whole RNA from tumor, lung tissue or PBMC. This TCR was sampled from a male donor with early-stage non-small cell lung cancer. The chain recombines TRBV15 with TRBJ1-1, with a tentative D call TRBD1 (6 bases). Material: PBMCs, obtained at follow-up. CDR3 sequence: CATSSLTGNTEAFF. CDR3 bases: TGTGCCACCAGCAGTTTGACAGGGAACACTGAAGCTTTCTTT.